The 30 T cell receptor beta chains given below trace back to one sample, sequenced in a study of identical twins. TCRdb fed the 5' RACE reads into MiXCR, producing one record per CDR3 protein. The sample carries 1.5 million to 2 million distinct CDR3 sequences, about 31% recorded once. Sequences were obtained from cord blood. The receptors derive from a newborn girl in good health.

The CDR3 DNA reads TGCGCCAGCAGCCGAAGCGGGCCGCTTTCGGATACGCAGTATTTT. This codes for CASSRSGPLSDTQYF. The V gene is TRBV4-1, the J gene TRBJ2-3, with TRBD2 as a possible D gene (6 bases). CDR3 length: 15 residues. The V gene lost 4 bases and the J gene lost 6 bases, with 17 bases spanning the gap. Germline V gene lookup returns CDR1 MGHRA and CDR2 YSYEKL.

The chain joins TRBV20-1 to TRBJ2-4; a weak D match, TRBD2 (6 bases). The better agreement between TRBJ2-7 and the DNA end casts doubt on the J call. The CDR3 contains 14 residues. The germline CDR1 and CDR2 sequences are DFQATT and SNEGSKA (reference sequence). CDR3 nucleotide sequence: TGCAGTGCTAGGAAGGGACTGCTTGCCTACGAGCAGTACTTC. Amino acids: CSARKGLLAYEQYF.

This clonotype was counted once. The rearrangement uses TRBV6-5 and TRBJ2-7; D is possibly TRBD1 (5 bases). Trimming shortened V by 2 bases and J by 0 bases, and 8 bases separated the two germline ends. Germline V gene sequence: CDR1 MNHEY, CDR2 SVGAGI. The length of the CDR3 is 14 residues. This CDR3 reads CASSYGAHSYEQYF. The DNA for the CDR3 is TGTGCCAGCAGTTACGGGGCACACTCCTACGAGCAGTACTTC.

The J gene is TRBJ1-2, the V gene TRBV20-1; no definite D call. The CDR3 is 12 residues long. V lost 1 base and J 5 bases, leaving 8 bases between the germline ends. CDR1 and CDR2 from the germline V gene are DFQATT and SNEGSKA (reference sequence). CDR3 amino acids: CSARGILYGYTF. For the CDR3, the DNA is TGCAGTGCTAGAGGGATCCTGTATGGCTACACCTTC.

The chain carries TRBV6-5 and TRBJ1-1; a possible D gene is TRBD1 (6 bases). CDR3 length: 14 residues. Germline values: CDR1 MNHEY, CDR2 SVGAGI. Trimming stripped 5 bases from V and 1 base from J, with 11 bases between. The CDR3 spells CASSAGQSNTEAFF. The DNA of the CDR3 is TGTGCCAGCAGTGCCGGACAGTCGAACACTGAAGCTTTCTTT.

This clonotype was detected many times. The CDR3 coding sequence is TGCAGCGTTTCGTCCTCCGCAACAGGCTACAATGAGCAGTTCTTC. It encodes CSVSSSATGYNEQFF. The J gene is TRBJ2-1, the V gene TRBV29-1; tentative D call: TRBD1 (5 bases). The CDR3 covers 15 residues. V was pared by 5 bases and J by 3 bases, with 17 bases between. The germline CDR1 and CDR2 sequences are SQVTM and ANQGSEA.

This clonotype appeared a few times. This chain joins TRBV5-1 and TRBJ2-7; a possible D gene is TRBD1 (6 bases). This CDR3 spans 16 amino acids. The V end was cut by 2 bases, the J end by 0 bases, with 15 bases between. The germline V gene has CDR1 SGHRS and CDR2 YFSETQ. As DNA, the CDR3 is TGCGCCAGCAGCTTTCCCCGACAGGCGTTCTCCTACGAGCAGTACTTC. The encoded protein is CASSFPRQAFSYEQYF.

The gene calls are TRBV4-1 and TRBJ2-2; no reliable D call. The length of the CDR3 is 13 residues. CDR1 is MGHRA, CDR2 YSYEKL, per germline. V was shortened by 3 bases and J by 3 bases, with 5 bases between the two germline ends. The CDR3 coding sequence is TGCGCCAGCAGCCACCCGTACACCGGGGAGCTGTTTTTT. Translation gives CASSHPYTGELFF.

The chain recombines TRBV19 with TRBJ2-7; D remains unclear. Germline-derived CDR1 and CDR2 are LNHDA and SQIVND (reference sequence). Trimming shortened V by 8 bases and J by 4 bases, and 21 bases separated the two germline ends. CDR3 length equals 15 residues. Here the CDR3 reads CASAPIPGSNYEQYF. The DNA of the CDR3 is TGTGCCAGTGCTCCAATCCCGGGTTCTAATTACGAGCAGTACTTC.

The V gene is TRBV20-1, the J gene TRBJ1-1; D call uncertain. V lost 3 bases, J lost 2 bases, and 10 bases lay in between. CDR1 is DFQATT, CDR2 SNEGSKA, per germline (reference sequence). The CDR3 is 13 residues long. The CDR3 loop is CSASPPENTEAFF. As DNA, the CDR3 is TGCAGTGCTAGCCCCCCGGAAAACACTGAAGCTTTCTTT.

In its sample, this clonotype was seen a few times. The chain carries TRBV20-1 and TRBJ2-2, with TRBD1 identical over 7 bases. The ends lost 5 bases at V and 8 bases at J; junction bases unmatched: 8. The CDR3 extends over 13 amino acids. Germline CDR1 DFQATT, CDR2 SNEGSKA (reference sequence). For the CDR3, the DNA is TGCAGTGCTGGATTACAGGGGAGAGGGGAGCTGTTTTTT. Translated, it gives CSAGLQGRGELFF.

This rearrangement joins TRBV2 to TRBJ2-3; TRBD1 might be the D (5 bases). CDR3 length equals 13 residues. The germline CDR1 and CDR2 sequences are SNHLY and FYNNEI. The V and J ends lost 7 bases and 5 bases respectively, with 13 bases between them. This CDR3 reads CASIQGWGDTQYF. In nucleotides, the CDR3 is TGTGCCAGCATCCAGGGATGGGGAGATACGCAGTATTTT.

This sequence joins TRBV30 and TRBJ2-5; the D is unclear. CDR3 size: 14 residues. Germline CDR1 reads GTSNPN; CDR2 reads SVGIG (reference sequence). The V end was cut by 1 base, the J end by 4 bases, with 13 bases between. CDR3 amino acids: CAWSGFQLGETQYF. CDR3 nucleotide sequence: TGTGCCTGGAGTGGATTTCAGCTTGGAGAGACCCAGTACTTC. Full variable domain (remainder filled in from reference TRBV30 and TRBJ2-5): SQTIHQWPATLVQPVGSPLSLECTVEGTSNPNLYWYRQAAGRGLQLLFYSVGIGQISSEVPQNLSASRPQDRQFILSSKKLLLSDSGFYLCAWSGFQLGETQYFGPGTRLLVL.

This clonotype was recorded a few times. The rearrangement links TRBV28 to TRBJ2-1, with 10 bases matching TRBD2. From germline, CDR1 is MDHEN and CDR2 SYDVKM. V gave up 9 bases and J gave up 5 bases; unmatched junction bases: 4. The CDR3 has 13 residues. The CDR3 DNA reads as TGTGCCAGTCTAGCGGGAGCCCACAATGAGCAGTTCTTC. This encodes CASLAGAHNEQFF. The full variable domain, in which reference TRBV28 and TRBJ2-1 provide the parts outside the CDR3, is DVKVTQSSRYLVKRTGEKVFLECVQDMDHENMFWYRQDPGLGLRLIYFSYDVKMKEKGDIPEGYSVSREKKERFSLILESASTNQTSMYLCASLAGAHNEQFFGPGTRLTVL.

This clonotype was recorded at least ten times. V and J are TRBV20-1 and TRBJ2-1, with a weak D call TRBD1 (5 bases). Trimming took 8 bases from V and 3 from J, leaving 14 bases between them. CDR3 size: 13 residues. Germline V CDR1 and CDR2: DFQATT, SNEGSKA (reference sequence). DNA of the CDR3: TGCAGTCACGACTCCAGGGACTACAATGAGCAGTTCTTC. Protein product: CSHDSRDYNEQFF.

CDR3 bases: TGCAGTGCAAACGGGAAGCCCCAGCATTTT. Protein product: CSANGKPQHF. The chain is built from TRBV20-1 and TRBJ1-5; D gene uncertain. From germline, CDR1 is DFQATT and CDR2 SNEGSKA (reference sequence). This CDR3 contains 10 residues. The V end lost 6 bases, the J end lost 8 bases, and 8 bases lay between the germline ends.

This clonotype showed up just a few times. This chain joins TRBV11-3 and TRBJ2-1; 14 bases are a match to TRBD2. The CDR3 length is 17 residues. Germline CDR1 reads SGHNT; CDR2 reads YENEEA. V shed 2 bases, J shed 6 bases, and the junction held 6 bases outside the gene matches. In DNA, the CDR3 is TGTGCCAGCAGCTTATCCGGACTAGCGGGAGGTTCCAATGAGCAGTTCTTC. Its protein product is CASSLSGLAGGSNEQFF.

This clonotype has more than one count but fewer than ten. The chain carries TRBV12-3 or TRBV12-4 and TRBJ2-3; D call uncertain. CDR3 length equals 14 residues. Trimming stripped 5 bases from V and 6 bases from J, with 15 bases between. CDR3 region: CASSPRLPRDTQYF. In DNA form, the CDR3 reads TGTGCCAGCAGTCCTCGTCTGCCTCGGGATACGCAGTATTTT.

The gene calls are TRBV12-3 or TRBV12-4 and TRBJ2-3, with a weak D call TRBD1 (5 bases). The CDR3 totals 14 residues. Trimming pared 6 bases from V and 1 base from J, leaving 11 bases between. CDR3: CASRAGWGTDTQYF. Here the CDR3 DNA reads TGTGCCAGCAGGGCAGGGTGGGGCACAGATACGCAGTATTTT.

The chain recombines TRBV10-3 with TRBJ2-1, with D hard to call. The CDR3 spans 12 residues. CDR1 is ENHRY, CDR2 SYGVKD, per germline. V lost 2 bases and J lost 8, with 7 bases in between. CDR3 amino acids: CAISEHEDEQFF. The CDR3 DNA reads TGTGCCATCAGTGAGCACGAAGATGAGCAGTTCTTC.

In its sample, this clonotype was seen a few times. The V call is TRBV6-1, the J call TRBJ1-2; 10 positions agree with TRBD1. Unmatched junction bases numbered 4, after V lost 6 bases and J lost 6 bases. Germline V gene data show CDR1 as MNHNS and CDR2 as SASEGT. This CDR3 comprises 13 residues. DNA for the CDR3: TGTGCCAGCAGCCGGGACAGGGGAGATGGCTACACCTTC. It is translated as CASSRDRGDGYTF.

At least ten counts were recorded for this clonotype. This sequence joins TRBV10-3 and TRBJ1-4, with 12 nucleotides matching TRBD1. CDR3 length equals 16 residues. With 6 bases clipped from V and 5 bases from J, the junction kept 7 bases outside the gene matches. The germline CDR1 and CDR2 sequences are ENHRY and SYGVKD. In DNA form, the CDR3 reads TGTGCCATCAGGGCCGGGACAGGGGGCGAGAATGAAAAACTGTTTTTT. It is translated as CAIRAGTGGENEKLFF.

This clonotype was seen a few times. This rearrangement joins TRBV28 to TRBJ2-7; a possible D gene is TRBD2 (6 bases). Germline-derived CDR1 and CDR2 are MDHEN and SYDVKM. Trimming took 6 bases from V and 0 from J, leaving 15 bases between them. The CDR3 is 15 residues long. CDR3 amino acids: CASSRLDRSSYEQYF. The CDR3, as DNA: TGTGCCAGCAGCCGACTAGACCGGAGCTCCTACGAGCAGTACTTC.

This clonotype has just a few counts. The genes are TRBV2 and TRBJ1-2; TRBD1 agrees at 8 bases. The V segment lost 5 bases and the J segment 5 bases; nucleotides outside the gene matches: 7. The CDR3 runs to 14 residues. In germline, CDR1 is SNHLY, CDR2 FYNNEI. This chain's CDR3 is CASSTQGGEYGYTF. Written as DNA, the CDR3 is TGTGCCAGCAGTACACAGGGGGGCGAATATGGCTACACCTTC.

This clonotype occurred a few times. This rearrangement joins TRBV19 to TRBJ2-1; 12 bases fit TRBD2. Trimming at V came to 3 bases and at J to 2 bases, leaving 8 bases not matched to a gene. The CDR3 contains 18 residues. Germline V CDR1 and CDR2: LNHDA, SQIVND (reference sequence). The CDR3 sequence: CASSIEASGRVTYNEQFF. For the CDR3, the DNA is TGTGCCAGTAGTATTGAGGCTAGCGGGAGGGTTACCTACAATGAGCAGTTCTTC.

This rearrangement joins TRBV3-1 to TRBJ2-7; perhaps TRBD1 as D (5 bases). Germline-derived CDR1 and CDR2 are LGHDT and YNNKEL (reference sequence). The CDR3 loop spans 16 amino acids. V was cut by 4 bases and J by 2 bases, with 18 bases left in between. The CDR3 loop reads CASSPLGPSPAYEQYF. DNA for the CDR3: TGTGCCAGCAGCCCCCTGGGGCCCTCCCCAGCCTACGAGCAGTACTTC.

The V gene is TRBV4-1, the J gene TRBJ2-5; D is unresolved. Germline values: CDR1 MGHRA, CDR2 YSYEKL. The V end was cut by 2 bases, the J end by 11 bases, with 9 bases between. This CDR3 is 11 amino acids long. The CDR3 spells CASSQYNGQYF. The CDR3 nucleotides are TGCGCCAGCAGCCAATACAACGGGCAGTACTTC.

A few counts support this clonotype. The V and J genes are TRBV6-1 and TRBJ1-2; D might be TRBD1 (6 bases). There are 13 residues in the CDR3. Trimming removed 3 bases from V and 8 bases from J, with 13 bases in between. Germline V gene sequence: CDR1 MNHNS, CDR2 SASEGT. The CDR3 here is CASSDRTGFGYTF. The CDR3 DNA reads TGTGCCAGCAGTGACCGAACAGGGTTCGGCTACACCTTC.

The CDR3 region has the DNA TGCAGTGCTAGAGAACTGCCTGGCCCTACGCAGTATTTT. Protein: CSARELPGPTQYF. This sequence joins TRBV20-1 and TRBJ2-3; D not certain. The CDR3 has 13 residues. Trimming removed 0 bases from V and 8 bases from J, with 12 bases in between. Germline CDR1 DFQATT, CDR2 SNEGSKA (reference sequence).

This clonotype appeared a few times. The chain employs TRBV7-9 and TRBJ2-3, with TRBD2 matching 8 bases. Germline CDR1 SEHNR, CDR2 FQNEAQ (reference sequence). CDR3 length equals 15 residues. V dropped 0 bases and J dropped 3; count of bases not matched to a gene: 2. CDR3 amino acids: CASSLASGETDTQYF. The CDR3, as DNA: TGTGCCAGCAGCTTAGCTAGCGGGGAGACAGATACGCAGTATTTT.